This T cell receptor beta chain was sequenced during a study of regulatory T cells in long-lasting Graves disease. Trimming took off 6 bases at V and 12 bases at J, with 17 bases between the two ends. CDR3 length: 12 residues. Germline V lookup: CDR1 LGHDT, CDR2 YNNKEL (reference sequence). The time point is: newly diagnosed GD, antithyroid drugs for less than 3 months. The TCR library was made from RNA extracted from PBMCs. Relying on iRepertoire HTBI primers and Arm-PCR of CDR3 regions, the team built TCR beta libraries. TCRdb re-called the multiplex PCR reads through MiXCR, storing one row per CDR3 protein. The data contain hundreds of thousands of distinct CDR3 sequences, roughly a sixth of them seen just once; the ten biggest clones take up around 25%. Separately, the same data were catalogued under a study of T cells in Graves' hyperthyroidism and ophthalmopathy.

This TCR derives from a woman aged 40 to 65 with Graves disease. Specimen: peripheral blood mononuclear cells (PBMCs), collected at new diagnosis, from a patient treated with antithyroid drugs. The J gene is TRBJ2-5, the V gene TRBV3-1, with D tentatively TRBD1 (6 bases). The CDR3 loop is CASSSRGDIKYF. The CDR3 DNA follows: TGTGCCAGCAGTTCAAGAGGGGACATAAAGTACTTC.